Sequencing of this T cell receptor beta chain was carried out in a study of blood T cell repertoires in COVID-19. The sample holds one count of this clone. Generated by immunoSEQ multiplex PCR, the TCRdb table keeps only in-frame clones and is missing some. The sample lists about 190,000 clones; about nine tenths were seen once. This CDR3 contains 15 residues. Trimming shortened V by 1 base and J by 0 bases, and 11 bases separated the two germline ends. In germline, CDR1 is SGHRS, CDR2 YFSETQ. The receptor was derived from a young man with acute or convalescent COVID-19. The chain employs TRBV5-1 and TRBJ2-7; D is possibly TRBD2 (7 bases). Sequenced: peripheral blood. The CDR3: CASSLWGGGSYEQYF. DNA of the CDR3: TGCGCCAGCAGCTTGTGGGGGGGCGGCTCCTACGAGCAGTACTTC.